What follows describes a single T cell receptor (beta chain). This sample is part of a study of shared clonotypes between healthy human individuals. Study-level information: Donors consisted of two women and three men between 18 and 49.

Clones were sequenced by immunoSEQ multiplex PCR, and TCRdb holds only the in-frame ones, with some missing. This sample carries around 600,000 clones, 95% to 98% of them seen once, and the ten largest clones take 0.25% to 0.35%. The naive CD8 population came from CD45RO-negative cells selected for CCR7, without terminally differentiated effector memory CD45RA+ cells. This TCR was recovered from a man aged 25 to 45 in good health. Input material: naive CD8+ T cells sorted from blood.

The CDR3 DNA reads TGTGCCAGCATGGCAGATTCCTACGAGCAGTACTTC. Translating gives CASMADSYEQYF. The gene calls are TRBV2 and TRBJ2-7, with unresolved D. V lost 7 bases and J lost 1, with 8 bases in between. Germline V gives CDR1 SNHLY, CDR2 FYNNEI. This CDR3 comprises 12 residues.